The 8 T cell receptor beta chains presented below share a single source sample, sequenced in a study of OX40 agonist ivuxolimab in advanced cancers. Here immunoSEQ multiplex PCR was the method, and the copy in TCRdb shows in-frame clones only, minus some. The sample has around 70,000 clones; around 82% are singletons. The sequencing here drew on CD4+ or CD8+ T cells sorted from blood, taken in a trial of the OX40 agonist ivuxolimab. These receptors originate from an adult with an advanced solid tumor such as melanoma, head and neck, liver or kidney cancer.

The CDR3 spells CASSDKQGAPTEAFF. CDR3 sequence (DNA): TGTGCCAGCAGCGACAAACAGGGGGCGCCCACTGAAGCTTTCTTT. This chain links TRBV9 with TRBJ1-1; TRBD1 agrees at 9 bases. CDR3 size: 15 residues. V lost 3 bases to trimming and J lost 4 bases; unmatched junction nucleotides: 7. Germline V gives CDR1 SGDLS, CDR2 YYNGEE.

The V gene is TRBV4-1, the J gene TRBJ2-7; D is perhaps TRBD2 (5 bases). This CDR3 region has 14 residues. V was pared by 3 bases and J by 6 bases, with 15 bases between. CDR1 and CDR2 (germline): MGHRA, YSYEKL. CDR3 in DNA: TGCGCCAGCAGCCACAACGATAGGGCGGGCGAGCAGTACTTC. It is translated as CASSHNDRAGEQYF.

The chain recombines TRBV11-2 with TRBJ2-1, with 10 bases lining up with TRBD1. CDR3 length: 15 amino acids. Germline lookup yields CDR1 SGHAT and CDR2 FQNNGV. With V trimmed by 3 bases and J by 4 bases, 3 bases remained unmatched. The CDR3: CASSFGQGGYNEQFF. CDR3 nucleotide sequence: TGTGCCAGCAGCTTCGGACAGGGGGGGTACAATGAGCAGTTCTTC. Filled out from reference TRBV11-2 and TRBJ2-1, the complete variable domain reads EAGVAQSPRYKIIEKRQSVAFWCNPISGHATLYWYQQILGQGPKLLIQFQNNGVVDDSQLPKDRFSAERLKGVDSTLKIQPAKLEDSAVYLCASSFGQGGYNEQFFGPGTRLTVL.

The V call is TRBV9, the J call TRBJ2-1; TRBD2 aligns across 11 bases. Germline V lookup: CDR1 SGDLS, CDR2 YYNGEE. The V gene end was trimmed by 4 bases and the J gene end by 7 bases; junction bases not matched to a gene: 10. The CDR3 runs to 16 residues. CDR3: CASSPLTSGRANEQFF. The CDR3 DNA reads TGTGCCAGCAGCCCATTAACTAGCGGGAGAGCTAATGAGCAGTTCTTC. Full variable domain (remainder filled in from reference TRBV9 and TRBJ2-1): DSGVTQTPKHLITATGQRVTLRCSPRSGDLSVYWYQQSLDQGLQFLIQYYNGEERAKGNILERFSAQQFPDLHSELNLSSLELGDSALYFCASSPLTSGRANEQFFGPGTRLTVL.

Turning to this clone: The same CDR3 is also encoded by other DNA sequences in this sample. This chain uses TRBV5-1 with TRBJ2-1; D is unresolved. The CDR3 loop spans 12 amino acids. The V and J ends lost 0 bases and 6 bases respectively, with 4 bases between them. The germline V gene encodes CDR1 SGHRS and CDR2 YFSETQ. The CDR3 DNA sequence: TGCGCCAGCAGCTTGGGGGTCAATGAGCAGTTCTTC. Protein sequence: CASSLGVNEQFF.

J is TRBJ2-7 and V is TRBV11-1; 11 nucleotides line up with TRBD1. CDR1 is SGHAT, CDR2 FQDESV, per germline (reference sequence). The J segment lost 4 bases and the V segment lost 4 bases, leaving 9 bases of the junction unmatched. The CDR3 contains 16 residues. In DNA form, the CDR3 reads TGTGCCAGCAGCTCTATTGGACAGGGGGCTGATTACGAGCAGTACTTC. This gives the protein CASSSIGQGADYEQYF.

This chain joins TRBV5-1 and TRBJ1-1; possibly TRBD1 for D (6 bases). CDR1 is SGHRS, CDR2 YFSETQ, per germline. This CDR3 is built from 15 residues. Trimming took 4 bases from V and 3 from J, leaving 16 bases between them. The CDR3 sequence is CASSPFSRGYTEAFF. DNA for the CDR3: TGCGCCAGCAGCCCCTTTTCGAGGGGGTACACTGAAGCTTTCTTT.

V usage is TRBV5-1 and J usage is TRBJ2-5, with 8 bases that match TRBD2. Germline loops: CDR1 SGHRS, CDR2 YFSETQ. This CDR3 spans 15 amino acids. The V segment lost 4 bases and the J segment 5 bases; nucleotides outside the gene matches: 10. The CDR3 DNA follows: TGCGCCAGCAGCGCCTTTACGGGAGGGGGTGAGACCCAGTACTTC. The encoded protein is CASSAFTGGGETQYF.